The T cell receptor beta chain under discussion was sequenced for a study of T-cell reconstitution after alpha-beta-depleted transplantation in children. General study results and limits: A year post-transplant, T-cell counts and diversity derived mostly from newly produced T cells.

CDR3 length: 17 residues. Germline-derived CDR1 and CDR2 are MNHNS and SASEGT. The junction had 22 bases not matched to a gene; V was cut back by 6 bases and J by 15 bases. This sample's TCRbeta library carried unique molecular identifier barcodes. Each CDR3 protein is one row after TCRdb ran MiXCR on the PCR reads. In the table there are hundreds of thousands of distinct CDR3 sequences, about 9.5% of which are singletons. In this sample, this clonotype turned up a few times. Its antigen remains unknown. V is TRBV6-1 and J is TRBJ1-6; TRBD1 aligns across 8 bases. The material sequenced was PBMCs, taken before TCRalphabeta/CD19-depleted stem cell transplant. This TCR was sampled from a boy younger than two with acute myeloid leukemia, due to receive a stem cell transplant. CDR3 nucleotide sequence: TGTGCCAGCAGACCCTCTTCCGGACAGGGTATCCTTAGGGGCCTCCACTTT. This encodes CASRPSSGQGILRGLHF.